These T cell receptor beta chains were read from a single sample in a study of Graves' ophthalmopathy and Graves' hyperthyroidism. Using its own MiXCR run on the multiplex PCR reads, TCRdb lists one record per CDR3 protein. The table shows 650,000 to 900,000 distinct CDR3 sequences, with roughly 41% occurring only once. The sequenced material came from peripheral blood. The receptors originated from an adult man with Graves' ophthalmopathy. Both conserved end residues are part of each CDR3.

>TRBV6-5|TRBJ1-2
CASSLMRGSGYTF
>TRBV7-9|TRBJ1-1
CASSKTSPSGVTEAFF
>TRBV11-2|TRBJ1-4
CASSPRELRKINEKLFF
>TRBV25-1|TRBJ1-4
CASSLVERGTNEKLFF
>TRBV20-1|TRBJ2-7
CSATGTSGAYEQYF
>TRBV2|TRBJ1-6
CASSLGQGGYNSPLHF
>TRBV19|TRBJ1-4
CASSIDPGGSEKLFF
>TRBV7-2|TRBJ1-1
CASSLGKEYKAFF
>TRBV7-9|TRBJ1-2
CASSLDQGSGYTF
>TRBV12-3/TRBV12-4|TRBJ2-7
CASYNPGQSIYEQYF
>TRBV20-1|TRBJ2-7
CSARKGFRWGPGEQYF
>TRBV7-8|TRBJ1-1
CASSLGPVALDTEAFF
>TRBV29-1|TRBJ1-1
CSARMGGDAEAFF
>TRBV5-5|TRBJ1-5
CASSDGTVYSNQPQHF
>TRBV19|TRBJ2-7
CASSMEVDMSYEQYF
>TRBV2|TRBJ2-7
CASSLIPGQVLSEQYF
>TRBV20-1|TRBJ2-7
CSARDSKQGGSYEQYF